A selection of T cell receptor beta chains follows, all from one sample in a study of early T cells in non-severe SARS-CoV-2 infection. TCRdb used MiXCR to reprocess the 5' RACE reads, holding one entry per CDR3 protein. The sample holds 70,000 to 95,000 distinct CDR3 sequences, around 15% seen once. The sequenced material came from whole blood. Source of these receptors: an adult who was a healthcare worker with PCR-confirmed SARS-CoV-2 infection or an uninfected control (not recorded which). CDR3s include the opening cysteine and the closing phenylalanine or tryptophan. D genes are given only for firm matches. Only part of the rows carry a size: once, few, many, or a class if the clone is expanded.

d_call,clone_size,j_call,v_call,cdr3_length,cdr3_nt,cdr3_aa
TRBD2,many,TRBJ2-3,TRBV9,15,TGTGCCAGCAGCGCCCAGCGGGGGGGCACAGATACGCAGTATTTT,CASSAQRGGTDTQYF
.,.,TRBJ2-3,TRBV5-1,15,TGCGCCAGCAGCCCCCGGGACCCAACAACAGATACGCAGTATTTT,CASSPRDPTTDTQYF
TRBD1,few,TRBJ1-2,TRBV6-6,17,TGTGCCAGCAGTTCCCCTAGGGTGGACAGGGGTAACTATGGCTACACCTTC,CASSSPRVDRGNYGYTF
.,few,TRBJ2-3,TRBV28,12,TGTGCCAGCAGTCGGGCGAGGGATACGCAGTATTTT,CASSRARDTQYF
TRBD2,.,TRBJ2-3,TRBV11-2,11,TGTGCCAGCTGGGGGGGAGATACGCAGTATTTT,CASWGGDTQYF
.,.,TRBJ2-1,TRBV5-6,15,TGTGCCAGCAGCTTGGACGAGGTCGGATACAATGAGCAGTTCTTC,CASSLDEVGYNEQFF
.,many,TRBJ1-5,TRBV12-3/TRBV12-4,14,TGTGCCAGCAGTTTAGAGGCGGGTAGACGGCCCCAGCATTTT,CASSLEAGRRPQHF
.,many,TRBJ1-4,TRBV7-9,15,TGTGCCAGCAGCTTAGCCGAGACAACTAATGAAAAACTGTTTTTT,CASSLAETTNEKLFF
TRBD1,few,TRBJ2-3,TRBV5-1,14,TGCGCCAGCAGCTCAATGACAGGGCCAGATACGCAGTATTTT,CASSSMTGPDTQYF
TRBD1,few,TRBJ1-5,TRBV5-5,16,TGTGCCAGCAGCTTCAGGACAGGTGACTACAATCAGCCCCAGCATTTT,CASSFRTGDYNQPQHF
.,.,TRBJ1-5,TRBV20-1,17,TGCAGTGCTAGAGATCGGGCAGGGCATTATAGCAATCAGCCCCAGCATTTT,CSARDRAGHYSNQPQHF
.,many,TRBJ1-6,TRBV21-1,11,TGTGCCAGGACGCGAAGTTCACCCCTCCACTTT,CARTRSSPLHF
TRBD2,few,TRBJ2-3,TRBV3-1,16,TGTGCCAGCCAAGCGGGGCTAGCGGGGATTACAGATACGCAGTATTTT,CASQAGLAGITDTQYF
TRBD2,many,TRBJ2-3,TRBV20-1,16,TGCAGTGCGGCGCGGTGGGAGGGGAGAGGCACAGATACGCAGTATTTT,CSAARWEGRGTDTQYF
TRBD1,many,TRBJ1-1,TRBV5-1,15,TGCGCCAGCAGCCCCCTGGGACAGGTGAACACTGAAGCTTTCTTT,CASSPLGQVNTEAFF
TRBD1,.,TRBJ1-5,TRBV3-1,15,TGTGCCAGCAGCCATTCGGACAGGGAGGATCAGCCCCAGCATTTT,CASSHSDREDQPQHF
.,once,TRBJ1-2,TRBV20-1,12,TGCAGTGCCCCACAGGCGAACTATGGCTACACCTTC,CSAPQANYGYTF
.,few,TRBJ2-3,TRBV11-1,13,TGTGCCAGCAGCTTAGCTTTCACAGATACGCAGTATTTT,CASSLAFTDTQYF
.,.,TRBJ1-1,TRBV7-8,15,TGTGCCAGCAGCGTAGGGGCAGGGATGAACACTGAAGCTTTCTTT,CASSVGAGMNTEAFF
TRBD1,.,TRBJ1-2,TRBV7-2,17,TGTGCCAGCAGCTTAAATTCCTGGGGACAGGGAGAATATGGCTACACCTTC,CASSLNSWGQGEYGYTF
TRBD2,.,TRBJ2-1,TRBV20-1,14,TGCAGTGCTATGGCGGGGGGGCCAAGGAATGAGCAGTTCTTC,CSAMAGGPRNEQFF
.,few,TRBJ1-6,TRBV25-1,17,TGTGCCAGCAGTGATCAGGGGAGGGGGACCTATAATTCACCCCTCCACTTT,CASSDQGRGTYNSPLHF
.,.,TRBJ1-5,TRBV6-5,14,TGTGCCAGCAGGCCCGGGGCAGGAAATCAGCCCCAGCATTTT,CASRPGAGNQPQHF
.,few,TRBJ2-3,TRBV20-1,11,TGCAGTGCTAGTTACACAGATACGCAGTATTTT,CSASYTDTQYF
TRBD1,few,TRBJ1-1,TRBV5-4,15,TGTGCCAGCAGCTCCAACAGGGGAGGGGGTGCTGAAGCTTTCTTT,CASSSNRGGGAEAFF
.,few,TRBJ2-1,TRBV20-1,13,TGCAGTGCTCGGGGGCCCGTCGCCAATGAGCAGTTCTTC,CSARGPVANEQFF
TRBD1,few,TRBJ1-5,TRBV6-6,14,TGTGCCTCATGCCGGACAGGACTCAATCAGCCCCAGCATTTT,CASCRTGLNQPQHF
TRBD2,many,TRBJ2-1,TRBV30,16,TGTGCCTGGAGGGGACTAGCGGCTCCGCCTGACGATGAGCAGTTCTTC,CAWRGLAAPPDDEQFF
.,.,TRBJ1-6,TRBV3-1,13,TGTGCCAGCAGCCTCAATAATAATTCACCCCTCCACTTT,CASSLNNNSPLHF
.,few,TRBJ1-3,TRBV7-2,16,TGTGCCAGCAGCTTCGGCGGGTACCGCTCTGAAAACACCATATATTTT,CASSFGGYRSENTIYF
TRBD1,.,TRBJ1-4,TRBV5-1,14,TGCGCCAGCAGCCAGGACAGGGTCGATGAAAAACTGTTTTTT,CASSQDRVDEKLFF
TRBD2,many,TRBJ2-5,TRBV20-1,13,TGCAGTGCTTTAGCGGGGGGGCAAGAGACCCAGTACTTC,CSALAGGQETQYF
.,.,TRBJ2-1,TRBV11-2,14,TGTGCCAGCAGCTTAGTAGGCAGGGGAGGAGAGCAGTTCTTC,CASSLVGRGGEQFF
.,few,TRBJ2-5,TRBV3-1,14,TGTGCCAGCAGCCCAGGGGGGACCCAAGAGACCCAGTACTTC,CASSPGGTQETQYF
.,.,TRBJ2-3,TRBV11-2,13,TGTGCCAGCAGCTTAGGGACCTTAGATACGCAGTATTTT,CASSLGTLDTQYF
.,.,TRBJ2-5,TRBV12-3/TRBV12-4,15,TGTGCCAGCAGTTTTGCGGGGGCGCCGGGAGAGACCCAGTACTTC,CASSFAGAPGETQYF
.,many,TRBJ2-1,TRBV29-1,12,TGCAGCGCATACACCCCCCCCAATGAGCAGTTCTTC,CSAYTPPNEQFF
.,many,TRBJ2-3,TRBV11-2,14,TGTGCCAGCAGCTTTGTAACTAGCACAGATACGCAGTATTTT,CASSFVTSTDTQYF
.,.,TRBJ2-2,TRBV7-3,14,TGTGCCAGCAGCTTAAGTTGGCAGGGACCCGAGCTGTTTTTT,CASSLSWQGPELFF
.,few,TRBJ1-3,TRBV5-1,16,TGCGCCAGCAGCTTGGAAGGGGCTGGAACTGGAAACACCATATATTTT,CASSLEGAGTGNTIYF
.,.,TRBJ1-3,TRBV7-8,16,TGTGCCAGCAGCTTAGCGCTGGGGGGAGCTGGAAACACCATATATTTT,CASSLALGGAGNTIYF
.,many,TRBJ1-6,TRBV25-1,13,TGTGCCAGCAGTGGACAGCTTAATTCACCCCTCCACTTT,CASSGQLNSPLHF
.,many,TRBJ2-1,TRBV3-1,15,TGTGCCAGCAGCCCTGGGTCGAGTGGATACAATGAGCAGTTCTTC,CASSPGSSGYNEQFF
.,few,TRBJ2-2,TRBV6-1,16,TGTGCCAGCAACAACTTCCCCGGTGTGGGCACCGGGGAGCTGTTTTTT,CASNNFPGVGTGELFF
.,few,TRBJ2-5,TRBV5-4,19,TGTGCCAGCAGCTCGAAAACGGGGGTTACGTGGGGAAGAAGTGAGACCCAGTACTTC,CASSSKTGVTWGRSETQYF
.,.,TRBJ2-2,TRBV28,12,TGTGCCACCGCTGGGGGTGGCGGGGAGCTGTTTTTT,CATAGGGGELFF
.,few,TRBJ1-6,TRBV3-1,17,TGTGCCAGCAGCCAAGAAAGTGCGGACCGGGTAAATTCACCCCTCCACTTT,CASSQESADRVNSPLHF
.,few,TRBJ2-5,TRBV7-9,16,TGTGCCAGCAGCTTAAAGAGACTCGGCTCCCAAGAGACCCAGTACTTC,CASSLKRLGSQETQYF
TRBD1,.,TRBJ1-5,TRBV15,16,TGTGCCACCAGCAGAGAAACAGGGGCCCGCAATCAGCCCCAGCATTTT,CATSRETGARNQPQHF
.,few,TRBJ1-2,TRBV12-3/TRBV12-4,12,TGTGCCAGCAGTTTCCGGGGCTGGGGCTACACCTTC,CASSFRGWGYTF
.,.,TRBJ2-2,TRBV7-9,14,TGTGCCAGCAGCTTTCAGGGGTTCGCCGGGGAGCTGTTTTTT,CASSFQGFAGELFF
TRBD1,.,TRBJ1-1,TRBV30,12,TGTGCCTCGACAGGGATCAACACTGAAGCTTTCTTT,CASTGINTEAFF
TRBD2,many,TRBJ2-3,TRBV7-2,14,TGTGCCAGCAAGCGGGAACTTAGCACAGATACGCAGTATTTT,CASKRELSTDTQYF
TRBD2,.,TRBJ2-3,TRBV6-6,14,TGTGCCAGCACCGGACTAGCAAGCACAGATACGCAGTATTTT,CASTGLASTDTQYF
.,few,TRBJ2-3,TRBV20-1,15,TGCAGTGCTAGATTGGGGCAGGGTGTGACAGATACGCAGTATTTT,CSARLGQGVTDTQYF
TRBD1,few,TRBJ1-1,TRBV29-1,15,TGCAGCGTTGACTGTTATGGGACAGGGAACACTGAAGCTTTCTTT,CSVDCYGTGNTEAFF